The 13 T cell receptor beta chains presented below share a single source sample, sequenced in a study of blood T cell repertoires in COVID-19. Assay used: immunoSEQ multiplex PCR; TCRdb lists only in-frame clones, some missing. The data show 90,000 to 150,000 clones, 80% to 90% seen once. Sequenced: peripheral blood. These receptors were taken from a man in his 70s with active or convalescent COVID-19.

The V and J genes are TRBV28 and TRBJ2-7, with 9 positions matching TRBD1. Germline-derived CDR1 and CDR2 are MDHEN and SYDVKM. The CDR3 extends over 15 amino acids. The V and J ends lost 3 bases and 2 bases, in that order; junction bases with no gene match: 5. This CDR3 is CASSFPGTGPYEQYF. The CDR3, as DNA: TGTGCCAGCAGTTTCCCAGGGACAGGGCCCTACGAGCAGTACTTC.

The chain combines TRBV7-2 with TRBJ2-2, with 9 bases identical to TRBD1. Germline V gives CDR1 SGHTA, CDR2 FQGNSA. The CDR3 is made up of 15 amino acids. The V and J ends lost 5 bases and 6 bases, in that order; junction bases with no gene match: 7. CDR3 DNA sequence: TGTGCCAGCAGCACCCGACAGGGGGGCCCCGGGGAGCTGTTTTTT. Protein product: CASSTRQGGPGELFF.

This clone has only a few counts. The genes are TRBV30 and TRBJ2-2, with 7 bases matching TRBD1. The CDR3 covers 13 residues. Germline V lookup: CDR1 GTSNPN, CDR2 SVGIG (reference sequence). The V segment lost 3 bases and the J segment 5 bases; nucleotides outside the gene matches: 3. DNA for the CDR3: TGTGCCTGGAGCCCACAGGGGACCGGGGAGCTGTTTTTT. Encoded protein: CAWSPQGTGELFF.

V and J are TRBV27 and TRBJ1-5; 10 bases match TRBD1. The V and J ends lost 6 bases and 1 base, in that order; junction bases with no gene match: 3. This CDR3 spans 15 amino acids. Germline CDR1 MNHEY, CDR2 SMNVEV (reference sequence). CDR3 bases: TGTGCCAGCAGGTCGGGACAGGGGAGCAATCAGCCCCAGCATTTT. Its protein product is CASRSGQGSNQPQHF.

The rearrangement links TRBV6-2 or TRBV6-3 to TRBJ2-1; D not certain. CDR3 length: 14 amino acids. Trimming removed 5 bases at V and 1 base at J, with 9 bases between. Per the germline V gene, CDR1 is MNHEY and CDR2 is SVGEGT. CDR3 sequence: CASSHGLSYNEQFF. CDR3 in DNA: TGTGCCAGCAGTCACGGTTTGTCCTACAATGAGCAGTTCTTC.

This chain connects TRBV28 to TRBJ2-7; the match to TRBD1 covers 9 bases. Losses at the gene ends were 6 bases for V and 0 bases for J; bases not matched to a gene: 6. Germline V gives CDR1 MDHEN, CDR2 SYDVKM. The CDR3 runs to 15 residues. The CDR3: CASRGTGLSSYEQYF. The CDR3 DNA reads as TGTGCCAGCAGGGGGACAGGGTTGAGCTCCTACGAGCAGTACTTC.

This chain uses TRBV18 with TRBJ2-7; D gene uncertain. The ends were cut back, 2 bases at V and 2 bases at J, with 10 bases in the middle. The CDR3 contains 14 residues. Germline CDR1 reads KGHSH; CDR2 reads LQKENI. The CDR3 sequence is CASSPTYSTYEQYF. CDR3 DNA: TGTGCCAGCTCACCAACGTACAGCACCTACGAGCAGTACTTC.

The V call is TRBV25-1, the J call TRBJ2-6; possibly TRBD2 for D (6 bases). CDR1 MGHDK and CDR2 SYGVNS come from the germline V gene. V was trimmed by 5 bases and J by 0 bases, leaving 11 bases between them. This CDR3 is 16 amino acids long. The CDR3 DNA sequence: TGTGCCAGCAGTCAGGGACTCAACTCTGGGGCCAACGTCCTGACTTTC. Amino acid sequence: CASSQGLNSGANVLTF.

The chain links TRBV5-1 to TRBJ2-2; D not certain. With 9 bases removed from V and 0 bases from J, the gap between germline ends came to 12 bases. The CDR3 loop spans 14 amino acids. Germline lookup yields CDR1 SGHRS and CDR2 YFSETQ. The CDR3 loop is CATSHSTNTGELFF. The CDR3, as DNA: TGCGCCACCTCCCACTCGACGAACACCGGGGAGCTGTTTTTT. Full variable domain (outside the CDR3, taken from reference TRBV5-1 and TRBJ2-2): KAGVTQTPRYLIKTRGQQVTLSCSPISGHRSVSWYQQTPGQGLQFLFEYFSETQRNKGNFPGRFSGRQFSNSRSEMNVSTLELGDSALYLCATSHSTNTGELFFGEGSRLTVL.

V and J are TRBV28 and TRBJ1-1, with a possible D match to TRBD1 (5 bases). The CDR3 runs 14 residues. The V gene's germline CDR1 is MDHEN and CDR2 SYDVKM. V lost 7 bases to trimming and J lost 3 bases, with 15 bases between them. This chain's CDR3 is CASKGGQGDTEAFF. In DNA, the CDR3 is TGTGCCAGCAAGGGTGGTCAGGGTGACACTGAAGCTTTCTTT.

The chain recombines TRBV28 with TRBJ1-5; D gene unclear. Trimming shortened V by 3 bases and J by 3 bases, and 12 bases separated the two germline ends. CDR3 length: 15 amino acids. In germline, CDR1 is MDHEN, CDR2 SYDVKM. The CDR3 protein is CASSLIRGHNQPQHF. For the CDR3, the DNA is TGTGCCAGCAGTTTGATCCGGGGTCACAATCAGCCCCAGCATTTT.

This rearrangement joins TRBV5-1 to TRBJ1-4; D not certain. The CDR3 is 16 residues long. Germline V gene sequence: CDR1 SGHRS, CDR2 YFSETQ. Trimming removed 0 bases at V and 5 bases at J, with 14 bases between. CDR3 loop: CASSLGGRPGNEKLFF. DNA of the CDR3: TGCGCCAGCAGCTTGGGAGGGCGCCCGGGGAATGAAAAACTGTTTTTT.

This clone has only a few counts. V gene TRBV28 combines with J gene TRBJ2-7; TRBD2 is a possible D gene (5 bases). Trimming removed 3 bases at V and 5 bases at J, with 14 bases between. CDR3 size: 14 residues. The germline V gene encodes CDR1 MDHEN and CDR2 SYDVKM. The CDR3 coding sequence is TGTGCCAGCAGTTTTCTCCCCTATAGCGACGAGCAGTACTTC. Protein product: CASSFLPYSDEQYF.